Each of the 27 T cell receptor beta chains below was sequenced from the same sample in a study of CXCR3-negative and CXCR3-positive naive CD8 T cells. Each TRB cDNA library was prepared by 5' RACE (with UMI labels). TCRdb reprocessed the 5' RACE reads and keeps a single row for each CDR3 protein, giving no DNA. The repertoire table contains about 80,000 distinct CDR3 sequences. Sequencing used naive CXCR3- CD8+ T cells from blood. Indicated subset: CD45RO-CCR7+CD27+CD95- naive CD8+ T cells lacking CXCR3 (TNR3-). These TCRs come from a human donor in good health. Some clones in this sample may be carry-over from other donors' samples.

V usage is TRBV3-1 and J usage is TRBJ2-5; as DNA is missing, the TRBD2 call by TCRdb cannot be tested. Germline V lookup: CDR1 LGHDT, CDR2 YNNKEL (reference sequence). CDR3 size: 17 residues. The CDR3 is CASSLPGGLLYQETQYF.

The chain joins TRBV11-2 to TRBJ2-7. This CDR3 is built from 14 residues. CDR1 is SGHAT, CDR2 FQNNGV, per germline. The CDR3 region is CASSLVGIGYEQYF.

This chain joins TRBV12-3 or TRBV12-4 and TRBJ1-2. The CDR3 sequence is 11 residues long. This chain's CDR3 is CASSDVYGYTF.

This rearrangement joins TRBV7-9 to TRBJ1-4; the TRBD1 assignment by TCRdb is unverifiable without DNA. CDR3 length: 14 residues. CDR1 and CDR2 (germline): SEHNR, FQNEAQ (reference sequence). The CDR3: CASSSDSVGEKLFF. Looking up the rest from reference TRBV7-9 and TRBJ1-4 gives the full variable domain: DTGVSQNPRHKITKRGQNVTFRCDPISEHNRLYWYRQTLGQGPEFLTYFQNEAQLEKSRLLSDRFSAERPKGSFSTLEIQRTEQGDSAMYLCASSSDSVGEKLFFGSGTQLSVL.

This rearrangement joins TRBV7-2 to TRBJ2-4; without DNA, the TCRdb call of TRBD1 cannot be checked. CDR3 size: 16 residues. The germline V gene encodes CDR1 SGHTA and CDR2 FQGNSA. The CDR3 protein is CASSLVFVAGVDIQYF.

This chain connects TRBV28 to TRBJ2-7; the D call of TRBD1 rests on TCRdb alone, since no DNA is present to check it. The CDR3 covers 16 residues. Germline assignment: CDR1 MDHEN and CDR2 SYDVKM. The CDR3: CASSSRTSTRSFKQYF.

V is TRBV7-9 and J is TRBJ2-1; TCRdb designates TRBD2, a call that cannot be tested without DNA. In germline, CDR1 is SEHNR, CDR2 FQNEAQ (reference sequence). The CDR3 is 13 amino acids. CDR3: CASSPWGGNEQFF.

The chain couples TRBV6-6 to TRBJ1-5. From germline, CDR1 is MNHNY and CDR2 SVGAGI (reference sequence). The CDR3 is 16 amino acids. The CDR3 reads CASSYSLEGHNQPQHF.

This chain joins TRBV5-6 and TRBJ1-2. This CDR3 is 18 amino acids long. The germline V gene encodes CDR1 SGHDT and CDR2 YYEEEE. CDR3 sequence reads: CASSLVRLLGVANYGYTF.

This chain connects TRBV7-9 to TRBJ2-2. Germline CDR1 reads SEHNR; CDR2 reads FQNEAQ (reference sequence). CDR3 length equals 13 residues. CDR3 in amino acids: CASSSSGDGELFF.

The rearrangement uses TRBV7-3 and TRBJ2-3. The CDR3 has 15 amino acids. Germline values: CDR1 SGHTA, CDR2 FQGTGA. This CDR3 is CVSSVGLSSTDTQYF.

The CDR3 region is CASSRPDRGPTGEQFF. J is TRBJ2-1 and V is TRBV12-3 or TRBV12-4; TCRdb calls TRBD1, which cannot be checked without DNA. This CDR3 region has 16 residues.

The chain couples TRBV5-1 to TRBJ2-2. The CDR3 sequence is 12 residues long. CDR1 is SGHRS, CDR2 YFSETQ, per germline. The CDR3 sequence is CASVTNTGELFF. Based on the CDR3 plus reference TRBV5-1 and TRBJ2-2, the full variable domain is KAGVTQTPRYLIKTRGQQVTLSCSPISGHRSVSWYQQTPGQGLQFLFEYFSETQRNKGNFPGRFSGRQFSNSRSEMNVSTLELGDSALYLCASVTNTGELFFGEGSRLTVL.

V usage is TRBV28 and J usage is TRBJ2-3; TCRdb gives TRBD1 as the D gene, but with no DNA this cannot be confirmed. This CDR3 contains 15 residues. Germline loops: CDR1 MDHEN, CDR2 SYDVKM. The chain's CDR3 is CASSLGTASTDTQYF.

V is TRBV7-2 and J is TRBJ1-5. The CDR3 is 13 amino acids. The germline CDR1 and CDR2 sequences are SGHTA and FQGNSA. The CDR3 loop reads CASRSDGDQPQHF.

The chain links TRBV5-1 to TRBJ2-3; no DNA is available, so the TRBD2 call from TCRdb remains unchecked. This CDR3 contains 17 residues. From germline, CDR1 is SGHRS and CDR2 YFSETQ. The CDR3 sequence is CASSLGWVNPATDTQYF.

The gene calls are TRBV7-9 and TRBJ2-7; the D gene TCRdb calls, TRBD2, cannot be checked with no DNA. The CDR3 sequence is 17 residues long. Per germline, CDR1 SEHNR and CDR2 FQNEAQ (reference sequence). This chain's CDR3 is CASSRGLAGGQSYEQYF.

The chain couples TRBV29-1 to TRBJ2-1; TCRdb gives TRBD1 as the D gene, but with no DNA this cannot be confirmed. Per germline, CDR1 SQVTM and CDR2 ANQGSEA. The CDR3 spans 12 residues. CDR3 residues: CSVRSDPPEQFF.

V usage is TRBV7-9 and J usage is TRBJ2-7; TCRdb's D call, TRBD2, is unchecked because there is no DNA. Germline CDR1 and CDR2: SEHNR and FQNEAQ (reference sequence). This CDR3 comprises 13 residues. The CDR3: CASPEDSPYEQYF.

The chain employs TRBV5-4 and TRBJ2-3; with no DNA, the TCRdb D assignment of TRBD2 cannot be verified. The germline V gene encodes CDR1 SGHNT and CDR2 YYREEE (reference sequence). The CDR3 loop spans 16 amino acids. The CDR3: CASSPEASGRADTQYF.

The CDR3 reads CASSRQLYQETQYF. This chain connects TRBV12-3 or TRBV12-4 to TRBJ2-5; the D gene TCRdb calls, TRBD1, cannot be checked with no DNA. The CDR3 covers 14 residues.

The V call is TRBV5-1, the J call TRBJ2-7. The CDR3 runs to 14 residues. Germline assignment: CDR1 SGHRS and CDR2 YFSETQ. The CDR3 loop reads CASSLFEGVYEQYF.

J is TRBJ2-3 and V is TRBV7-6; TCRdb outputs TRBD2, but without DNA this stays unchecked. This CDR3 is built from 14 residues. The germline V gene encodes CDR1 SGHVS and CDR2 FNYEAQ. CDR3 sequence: CASSPAGGTDTQYF.

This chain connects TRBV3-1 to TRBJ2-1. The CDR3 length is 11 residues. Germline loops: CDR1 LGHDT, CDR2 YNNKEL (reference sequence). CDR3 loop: CASSQDVEQFF.

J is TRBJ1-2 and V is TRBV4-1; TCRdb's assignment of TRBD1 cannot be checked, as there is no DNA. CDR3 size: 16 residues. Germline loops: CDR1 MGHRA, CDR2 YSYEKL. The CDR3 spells CASSPKGGFVSDGYTF.

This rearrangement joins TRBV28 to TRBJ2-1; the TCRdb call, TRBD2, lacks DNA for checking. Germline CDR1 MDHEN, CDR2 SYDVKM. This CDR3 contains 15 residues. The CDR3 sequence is CASSSRLAGGYEQFF.

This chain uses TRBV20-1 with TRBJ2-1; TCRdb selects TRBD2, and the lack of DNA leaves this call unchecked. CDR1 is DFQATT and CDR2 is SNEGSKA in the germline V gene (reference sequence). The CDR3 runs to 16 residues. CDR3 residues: CSARLWTSSSYNEQFF.